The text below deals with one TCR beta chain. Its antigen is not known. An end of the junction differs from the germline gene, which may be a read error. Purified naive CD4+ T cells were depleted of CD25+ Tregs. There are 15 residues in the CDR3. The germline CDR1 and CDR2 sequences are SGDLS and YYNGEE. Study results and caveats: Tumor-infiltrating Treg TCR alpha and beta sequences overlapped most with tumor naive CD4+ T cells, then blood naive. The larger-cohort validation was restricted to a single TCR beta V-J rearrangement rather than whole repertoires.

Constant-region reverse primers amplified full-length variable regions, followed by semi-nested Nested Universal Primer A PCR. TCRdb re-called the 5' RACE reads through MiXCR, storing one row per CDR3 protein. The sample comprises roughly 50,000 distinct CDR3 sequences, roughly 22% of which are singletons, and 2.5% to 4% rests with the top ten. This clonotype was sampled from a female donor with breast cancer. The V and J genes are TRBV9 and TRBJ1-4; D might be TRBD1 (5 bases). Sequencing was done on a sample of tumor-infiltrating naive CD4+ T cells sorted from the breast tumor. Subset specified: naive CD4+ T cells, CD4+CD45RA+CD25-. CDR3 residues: CVSSVGGTSGEKLFF. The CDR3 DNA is TGTGTCAGCAGCGTCGGCGGGACGTCGGGTGAAAAACTGTTTTTT.